These 26 T cell receptor beta chains were sequenced from one sample in a study of human T cells and chemical hapten exposure. The library gave individual cDNA molecules unique molecular identifiers. TCRdb redid the calling of the reads with MiXCR, one entry per CDR3 protein. The profile shows 100,000 to 150,000 distinct CDR3 sequences, roughly 8.5% of them singletons. The total RNA was obtained from whole blood that was not fractionated. The sequenced sample consisted of whole blood. Source of these receptors: a human donor in good health. Some clones in this sample may be carry-over from other donors' samples.

For this clonotype: The CDR3 carries no conserved terminal phenylalanine or tryptophan, so it likely arises from a read error. The chain carries TRBV6-2 or TRBV6-3 and TRBJ2-7; TRBD2 might be the D (5 bases). The CDR3 covers 15 residues. Germline CDR1 reads MNHEY; CDR2 reads SVGEGT. V shed 3 bases and J shed 0 bases, with 12 bases lying between them. The DNA for the CDR3 is TGTGCCAGCAGTTATCTAGCCATGATCTCCTACGAGCAGTACCTC. This gives the protein CASSYLAMISYEQYL.

The chain couples TRBV9 to TRBJ2-7; 9 nucleotides agree with TRBD1. This CDR3 comprises 13 residues. Germline trimming cut 4 bases from V and 6 bases from J; bases unmatched to any gene: 5. The germline gives CDR1 SGDLS, CDR2 YYNGEE. The CDR3 region has the DNA TGTGCCAGCAGCCTGGGACAGGGATTCGAGCAGTACTTC. Protein product: CASSLGQGFEQYF.

This clonotype was detected a few times. The V and J genes are TRBV27 and TRBJ2-2, with D perhaps matching TRBD1 (6 bases). Germline CDR1 MNHEY, CDR2 SMNVEV (reference sequence). This CDR3 contains 15 residues. V was pared by 3 bases and J by 4 bases, with 12 bases between. CDR3 region: CASSLAGEGTGELFF. The CDR3 DNA reads as TGTGCCAGCAGTTTGGCAGGGGAAGGCACCGGGGAGCTGTTTTTT.

The chain carries TRBV20-1 and TRBJ2-3, with 10 bases matching TRBD1. This CDR3 has 16 residues. Trimming removed 7 bases from V and 0 bases from J; junction bases left unmatched: 10. Germline CDR1 and CDR2: DFQATT and SNEGSKA (reference sequence). The CDR3 DNA is TGCAGTGTGGGACAGGGGACTCCCACTAGCACAGATACGCAGTATTTT. Its translation is CSVGQGTPTSTDTQYF.

This clonotype occurred a few times. V and J are TRBV7-8 and TRBJ2-4, with TRBD2 matching 9 bases. With 2 bases clipped from V and 5 bases from J, the junction kept 7 bases outside the gene matches. There are 16 residues in the CDR3. Germline V gene lookup returns CDR1 SGHVS and CDR2 FQNEAQ. The CDR3 DNA is TGTGCCAGCAGCTTAACGGCGGGAGGGTTGCAAAACATTCAGTACTTC. It encodes CASSLTAGGLQNIQYF.

V gene TRBV3-1 combines with J gene TRBJ2-3; 8 nucleotides match TRBD2. There are 16 residues in the CDR3. Germline CDR1 LGHDT, CDR2 YNNKEL (reference sequence). The junction had 10 bases not matched to a gene; V was cut back by 4 bases and J by 4 bases. In nucleotides, the CDR3 is TGTGCCAGCAGCCTTAGGAGCGGGGGTCGCGCAGATACGCAGTATTTT. Translating gives CASSLRSGGRADTQYF.

This clonotype was found many times. This chain uses TRBV11-3 with TRBJ2-1; perhaps TRBD1 as D (5 bases). The ends were cut back, 5 bases at V and 6 bases at J, with 14 bases in the middle. Germline V lookup: CDR1 SGHNT, CDR2 YENEEA. The CDR3 runs 14 residues. CDR3 sequence reads: CASSPKNQGNEQFF. CDR3 coding DNA: TGTGCCAGCAGCCCTAAGAACCAGGGCAATGAGCAGTTCTTC. The full variable domain, rest sourced from reference TRBV11-3 and TRBJ2-1, is EAGVVQSPRYKIIEKKQPVAFWCNPISGHNTLYWYLQNLGQGPELLIRYENEEAVDDSQLPKDRFSAERLKGVDSTLKIQPAELGDSAVYLCASSPKNQGNEQFFGPGTRLTVL.

This clonotype was recorded a few times. The chain couples TRBV7-9 to TRBJ2-6, with D tentatively TRBD2 (6 bases). This CDR3 region has 17 residues. CDR1 is SEHNR and CDR2 is FQNEAQ in the germline V gene (reference sequence). With 3 bases removed from V and 0 bases from J, the gap between germline ends came to 12 bases. This CDR3 is CASSFPGLSSGANVLTF. As DNA, the CDR3 is TGTGCCAGCAGCTTTCCGGGACTCAGCTCTGGGGCCAACGTCCTGACTTTC. Complete variable domain (other parts from reference TRBV7-9 and TRBJ2-6): DTGVSQNPRHKITKRGQNVTFRCDPISEHNRLYWYRQTLGQGPEFLTYFQNEAQLEKSRLLSDRFSAERPKGSFSTLEIQRTEQGDSAMYLCASSFPGLSSGANVLTFGAGSRLTVL.

This clonotype has just a few counts. The chain combines TRBV6-5 with TRBJ2-1; 9 bases map to TRBD1. The V segment lost 4 bases and the J segment 4 bases; nucleotides outside the gene matches: 2. CDR3 size: 14 residues. The germline CDR1 and CDR2 sequences are MNHEY and SVGAGI. This CDR3 is CASSSTGGYNEQFF. In DNA form, the CDR3 reads TGTGCCAGCAGTTCGACAGGGGGATACAATGAGCAGTTCTTC.

The sample holds many counts of this clonotype. The rearrangement uses TRBV4-2 and TRBJ2-7; no clear D. The V end was cut by 4 bases, the J end by 2 bases, with 6 bases between. This CDR3 spans 12 amino acids. Germline-derived CDR1 and CDR2 are LGHNA and YNFKEQ. The DNA of the CDR3 is TGTGCCAGCAGCCTGACCCCCTACGAGCAGTACTTC. Translated, it gives CASSLTPYEQYF.

This clonotype was recorded a few times. The chain has TRBV14 and TRBJ2-5; weak D call: TRBD1 (5 bases). The CDR3 spans 14 residues. Germline values: CDR1 SGHDN, CDR2 FVKESK. V was trimmed by 1 base and J by 4 bases, leaving 10 bases between them. The CDR3 sequence is CASSQAQGGETQYF. The CDR3 DNA is TGTGCCAGCAGCCAAGCTCAGGGTGGAGAGACCCAGTACTTC. The full variable domain, completed using reference TRBV14 and TRBJ2-5, is EAGVTQFPSHSVIEKGQTVTLRCDPISGHDNLYWYRRVMGKEIKFLLHFVKESKQDESGMPNNRFLAERTGGTYSTLKVQPAELEDSGVYFCASSQAQGGETQYFGPGTRLLVL.

This clonotype turned up a few times. The gene calls are TRBV6-6 and TRBJ2-7, with 13 bases aligning to TRBD2. CDR1 is MNHNY and CDR2 is SVGAGI in the germline V gene (reference sequence). This CDR3 comprises 16 residues. The V gene end was trimmed by 0 bases and the J gene end by 3 bases; junction bases not matched to a gene: 2. CDR3 sequence: CASSYSGTSGNYEQYF. In DNA, the CDR3 is TGTGCCAGCAGTTACTCAGGGACTAGCGGGAACTACGAGCAGTACTTC.

This clonotype was detected ten times or more. J is TRBJ2-2 and V is TRBV29-1, with 7 bases matching TRBD2. V was pared by 7 bases and J by 1 base, with 3 bases of the junction left unmatched. This CDR3 comprises 13 residues. Germline V gene data show CDR1 as SQVTM and CDR2 as ANQGSEA. CDR3 amino acids: CSAVAGNTGELFF. DNA of the CDR3: TGCAGCGCCGTAGCGGGGAACACCGGGGAGCTGTTTTTT.

Points on this clonotype: This could be a read error, since a much larger clone is one nucleotide away. The chain joins TRBV6-5 to TRBJ1-5; D uncertain. The CDR3 is made up of 13 amino acids. Germline-derived CDR1 and CDR2 are MNHEY and SVGAGI. CDR3 coding DNA: TGTGCCAGCAGGGTGTATAGCAATAAGCCCCAGCATTTT. This gives the protein CASRVYSNKPQHF.

The chain combines TRBV6-4 with TRBJ2-2; no definite D call. Germline V gene sequence: CDR1 MRHNA, CDR2 SNTAGT. The CDR3 totals 14 residues. Trimming removed 2 bases from V and 4 bases from J, with 8 bases in between. The CDR3 DNA is TGTGCCAGCAGTGACCTTGCAGGCACCGGGGAGCTGTTTTTT. Encoded protein: CASSDLAGTGELFF.

This sequence joins TRBV11-2 and TRBJ2-7; D ambiguous. The CDR3 consists of 14 residues. The germline V and J ends were trimmed by 2 bases and 6 bases, with 14 bases remaining between them. Germline V gene lookup returns CDR1 SGHAT and CDR2 FQNNGV. The CDR3 DNA sequence: TGTGCCAGCAGCTTAAGCGTGGGTGATCGCGAGCAGTACTTC. Translation gives CASSLSVGDREQYF.

V usage is TRBV12-3 or TRBV12-4 and J usage is TRBJ2-3; no clear D gene. CDR3 length: 16 amino acids. The germline V and J ends were trimmed by 3 bases and 6 bases, with 19 bases remaining between them. The CDR3: CASSFWSTRGGDTQYF. Here the CDR3 DNA reads TGTGCCAGCAGTTTCTGGTCGACGCGCGGCGGTGATACGCAGTATTTT.

This clonotype has a handful of counts. V is TRBV11-1 and J is TRBJ2-1, with TRBD1 identical over 8 bases. The CDR3 runs to 14 residues. From germline, CDR1 is SGHAT and CDR2 FQDESV (reference sequence). V was clipped by 4 bases and J by 4 bases; unmatched bases: 3. The CDR3 region is CASSSGQGYNEQFF. The CDR3 region has the DNA TGTGCCAGCAGCTCCGGACAGGGATACAATGAGCAGTTCTTC.

The rearrangement links TRBV14 to TRBJ1-2; D is possibly TRBD1 (6 bases). The germline gives CDR1 SGHDN, CDR2 FVKESK. V lost 3 bases and J 2 bases, leaving 10 bases between the germline ends. The length of the CDR3 is 14 residues. The CDR3 nucleotides are TGTGCCAGCAGCCAGGGACATCAAAACTATGGCTACACCTTC. This codes for CASSQGHQNYGYTF. Filled out from reference TRBV14 and TRBJ1-2, the complete variable domain reads EAGVTQFPSHSVIEKGQTVTLRCDPISGHDNLYWYRRVMGKEIKFLLHFVKESKQDESGMPNNRFLAERTGGTYSTLKVQPAELEDSGVYFCASSQGHQNYGYTFGSGTRLTVV.

Concerning this clonotype itself: This may arise from a read error, as a much more abundant clone is one base away. The chain joins TRBV25-1 to TRBJ2-1; 7 bases map to TRBD2. The CDR3 runs 12 residues. From germline, CDR1 is MGHDK and CDR2 SYGVNS. CDR3 nucleotides: TGTTCCAGCAGTGAATCGGGGGGAGGGCTGTTCTTC. As protein: CSSSESGGGLFF.

This clonotype was counted only a few times. The chain links TRBV6-5 to TRBJ2-5; a weak D match, TRBD1 (5 bases). This CDR3 comprises 15 residues. The V and J ends lost 3 bases and 0 bases respectively, with 11 bases between them. CDR1 MNHEY and CDR2 SVGAGI come from the germline V gene. The CDR3 DNA sequence: TGTGCCAGCAGTTATTCAGACAGTGACCAAGAGACCCAGTACTTC. Translating it yields CASSYSDSDQETQYF.

The chain uses TRBV19 and TRBJ2-3; D call uncertain. Trimming cost V 8 bases and J 6 bases, with 9 bases left between them. Germline V gene sequence: CDR1 LNHDA, CDR2 SQIVND (reference sequence). The CDR3 has 11 amino acids. This CDR3 is CASGRPDTQYF. The DNA of the CDR3 is TGTGCCAGTGGACGACCCGATACGCAGTATTTT.

Notes on this clonotype: One junction end disagrees with the germline gene, perhaps due to a read error. V usage is TRBV7-9 and J usage is TRBJ2-2, with D perhaps matching TRBD1 or TRBD2 (6 bases each). This CDR3 has 22 amino acids. Germline CDR1 is SEHNR and CDR2 is FQNEAQ (reference sequence). The chain's CDR3 is CVSSSPILGGDPPRVGTGELFF. CDR3 sequence (DNA): TGTGTCAGCAGCTCTCCTATATTGGGGGGCGACCCACCCCGTGTCGGCACCGGGGAGCTGTTTTTT.

This clonotype turned up a few times. The V call is TRBV7-9, the J call TRBJ2-7, with 8 bases that match TRBD1. From germline, CDR1 is SEHNR and CDR2 FQNEAQ (reference sequence). The CDR3 is 16 residues long. J gave up 1 base and V 5 bases, and 10 bases lay outside the gene matches. The CDR3 coding sequence is TGTGCCAGCAGCCCCCGGGGACAGGAAAGGTCCTACGAGCAGTACTTC. It yields the protein CASSPRGQERSYEQYF.

This clonotype was counted ten times or more. The chain carries TRBV9 and TRBJ1-5, with D possibly being TRBD1 (5 bases). Per the germline V gene, CDR1 is SGDLS and CDR2 is YYNGEE. CDR3 length: 14 amino acids. V was shortened by 0 bases and J by 9 bases, with 13 bases between the two germline ends. The CDR3 DNA reads as TGTGCCAGCAGCGTAGATGCGGGGGGGGGGCCCCAGCATTTT. Its protein product is CASSVDAGGGPQHF.

This clonotype was recorded a few times. The chain combines TRBV5-1 with TRBJ1-1; D unresolved. V was shortened by 0 bases and J by 7 bases, with 22 bases between the two germline ends. The CDR3 sequence is 17 residues long. The germline gives CDR1 SGHRS, CDR2 YFSETQ. The CDR3, as DNA: TGCGCCAGCAGCTTGGTCGAAATCGGAGCCGTCCGCTATGAAGCTTTCTTT. Encoded protein: CASSLVEIGAVRYEAFF.